What follows is one T cell receptor beta chain and its context. Antigen unknown. The authors negatively isolated CD8+ and CD4+ T cells and FACS-enriched TEMRA cells. Deletions cut 0 bases from V and 9 bases from J, with 6 bases between. Germline CDR1 reads LGHDT; CDR2 reads YNNKEL (reference sequence). This CDR3 has 13 residues. The sample belongs to a study of CD8 T cells in Susac syndrome. Random hexamers were used to reverse transcribe 0.5 to 1 ug of RNA. Amplification of the TCR beta CDR3 was carried out by immunoSEQ multiplex PCR, which spanned a total of 54 Vbeta and 13 Jbeta segments. TCRdb ran MiXCR on the immunoSEQ multiplex PCR reads and lists one entry per CDR3 protein. The data show some 190,000 distinct CDR3 sequences, with 95% seen just once and around 0.093% held by the top ten. Study-level findings and limits: It was acknowledged in the study that its TCR sequencing and HLA analysis involved a relatively small number of individuals.

The specimen was CD4+ T cells from PBMCs. The TCR originated in a human donor in good health. The chain employs TRBV3-1 and TRBJ1-6; D unresolved. The CDR3, as DNA: TGTGCCAGCAGCCAAGAGAAGGGTTCACCCCTCCACTTT. Residues: CASSQEKGSPLHF.